Detailed here is one TCR beta chain. Its antigen remains unknown. The source of the sample is a study of cytomegalovirus exposure and HLA in healthy donors. Points from the study as a whole: One cluster of highly shared sequence variants probably arose as a sequencing artifact. TCR beta sequences numbering 15,000 to 20,000 were associated with HLA alleles at 0.05 false discovery rate in a later analysis. In a later analysis, parvovirus B19, influenza, CMV and Epstein-Barr virus appeared linked to several top co-occurrence clusters.

The PCR ran on 60 Vbeta and 13 Jbeta primers. The protocol was immunoSEQ multiplex PCR, while the TCRdb copy is restricted to in-frame clones and leaves out a portion. This sample yields approximately 170,000 clones, of which about 77% are seen a single time; roughly 10% belongs to the top ten. The sequence was collected from a man aged 18 to 30 in good health and CMV-seropositive. What was sequenced was PBMCs.

CDR3 nucleotide sequence: TGCGCCAGCAGCCCAGGGACTAGCGGGAGAGGTGAGACCCAGTACTTC. This codes for CASSPGTSGRGETQYF. The chain recombines TRBV5-1 with TRBJ2-5, with 14 bases aligning to TRBD2. The CDR3 is made up of 16 amino acids. V was clipped by 4 bases and J by 5 bases; unmatched bases: 7. Per the germline V gene, CDR1 is SGHRS and CDR2 is YFSETQ.